This paragraph reports one T cell receptor beta chain. Its antigen is as yet unknown. The study ran its PCR with 60 Vbeta and 13 Jbeta primers. Data came from immunoSEQ multiplex PCR; TCRdb stores just in-frame clones and leaves some out. The sample has over 150,000 clones, more than 75% seen once. Between the trimmed V and J ends, which lost 9 bases and 2 bases, there was a span of 14 bases. Germline CDR1 MNHEY, CDR2 SMNVEV (reference sequence). This CDR3 spans 13 amino acids. This sample stems from a study of cytomegalovirus exposure and HLA in healthy donors. Study as a whole: Unique TCR beta sequences numbering approximately 120 million came from 150 million to 200 million T cells in an earlier analysis.

Study findings and constraints: Most of the TCR beta V segments (in an earlier analysis) were productive either about 87% or about 30% of the time. As immune exposure information, only CMV serostatus was available. It was reportedly the case that the classifier diagnosed cytomegalovirus status with high specificity and sensitivity.

The clonotype originates from a girl aged 2 to 10 in good health and CMV-seropositive. The J gene is TRBJ2-7, the V gene TRBV27; weak D call: TRBD2 (7 bases). What was sequenced was PBMCs. Here the CDR3 reads CARGAGAAYEQYF. The CDR3 nucleotides are TGTGCCAGGGGGGCGGGGGCGGCCTACGAGCAGTACTTC.